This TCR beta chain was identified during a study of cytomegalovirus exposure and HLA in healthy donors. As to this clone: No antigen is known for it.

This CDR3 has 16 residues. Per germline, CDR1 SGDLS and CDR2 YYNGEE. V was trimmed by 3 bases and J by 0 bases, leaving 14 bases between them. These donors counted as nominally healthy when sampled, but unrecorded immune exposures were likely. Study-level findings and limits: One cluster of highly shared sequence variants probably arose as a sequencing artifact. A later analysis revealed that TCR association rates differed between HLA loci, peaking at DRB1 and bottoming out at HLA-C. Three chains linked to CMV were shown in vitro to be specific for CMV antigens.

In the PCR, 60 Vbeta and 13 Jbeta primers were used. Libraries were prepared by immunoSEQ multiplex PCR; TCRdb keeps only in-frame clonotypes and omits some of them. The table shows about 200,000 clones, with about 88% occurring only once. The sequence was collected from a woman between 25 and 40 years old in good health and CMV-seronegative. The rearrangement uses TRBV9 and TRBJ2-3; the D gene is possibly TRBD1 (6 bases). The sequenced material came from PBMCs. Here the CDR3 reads CASSAHGTPSTDTQYF. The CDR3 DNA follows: TGTGCCAGCAGCGCTCACGGGACACCTAGCACAGATACGCAGTATTTT.